Listed below are T cell receptor beta chains from one sample, sequenced in a study of monozygotic twins with inflammatory bowel disease. TCRdb re-called the 5' RACE reads; one entry per CDR3 protein, DNA not given. Its table lists about 140,000 distinct CDR3 sequences. The sequenced material came from blood. The receptors derive from a human donor with ulcerative colitis or Crohn's disease, or a healthy co-twin of an affected twin (not recorded which). Both conserved end residues are part of each CDR3.

j_gene,v_gene,CDR3aa
TRBJ2-1,TRBV6-5,CASSYRRLAGSYNEQFF
TRBJ2-1,TRBV27,CATDRGVEQFF
TRBJ1-5,TRBV12-3/TRBV12-4,CASSLGGTRSNQPQHF
TRBJ2-7,TRBV7-7,CASSPGRSSYEQYF
TRBJ2-3,TRBV5-1,CASALAGDRTDTQYF
TRBJ1-5,TRBV12-3/TRBV12-4,CASSLQGYSQPQHF
TRBJ1-6,TRBV9,CASSAGQSSYNSPLHF
TRBJ1-2,TRBV30,CAWSVGSRGYTF
TRBJ2-2,TRBV5-1,CASSLGSGELFF
TRBJ1-5,TRBV12-3/TRBV12-4,CASSLFVFGTGESQPQHF
TRBJ1-2,TRBV29-1,CSVVQANYGYTF
TRBJ1-2,TRBV28,CASSLFAGTGGGYTF
TRBJ2-7,TRBV12-3/TRBV12-4,CASSYRDGLWEQYF
TRBJ1-2,TRBV19,CASSAGPGGYGYGYTF
TRBJ2-1,TRBV9,CASSVLADTYNEQFF
TRBJ2-1,TRBV24-1,CATSDPGQSSYNEQFF
TRBJ1-5,TRBV20-1,CSAKAPNQPQHF
TRBJ2-1,TRBV24-1,CATSDLGGGLAGGNEQFF